This TCR beta chain was retrieved from a study of cytomegalovirus exposure and HLA in healthy donors (dated by TCRdb to 2015 to 2018). Study-level background: According to a later analysis, one platform produced both the 110 or so validation repertoires and the 730 or so repertoires of the first cohort. Along with the roughly 700-subject first cohort, a separate validation cohort of over a hundred different subjects was used. To predict cytomegalovirus infection status, the study brought together high-throughput TCR immunosequencing, statistical association of individual TCRs with disease status, and machine learning. The aim of the study was to test whether cataloging public T cell receptors could identify signatures of past pathogen exposure. The paper's findings and limits, for the study overall: In vitro tests confirmed that a few of the cytomegalovirus-associated TCR beta chains recognize cytomegalovirus antigens. Subsequent analysis determined that TCRs grouped into clusters in the first cohort also showed a tendency toward co-occurrence across the 90 to 150 validation repertoires, and approximately 93% of cluster scores exceeded 0. The validation cohort had no HLA typing available for a later analysis, so co-occurrence within that cohort was assessed over all 120 or so repertoires. In both the original and validation cohorts, the classifier was reported to diagnose cytomegalovirus status with high specificity and sensitivity. The authors suggested that the approach could potentially be extended to other disease states and immunological phenotypes. Most TCR sequences were seen in very few donors, while some public TCRs were found in many individuals. The study gave a list of around 170 TCR beta chains associated with cytomegalovirus.

Of note for this clone: The antigen this receptor binds is unknown. The limits of the CDR3 on the DNA are not certain, so only TCRdb's listed CDR3 is given.

The CDR3, from cysteine to phenylalanine, totals 15 residues. The germline V gene (reference sequence) sets CDR1 to SGHNT and CDR2 to YYREEE. The donors belonged to the validation cohort of 120 subjects, which was separate from the roughly 700-subject first cohort. The library relied on the immunoSEQ multiplex PCR assay. The original methods were these. A statistical classification framework was developed to diagnose cytomegalovirus status using the catalog of TCR beta chain sequences. TCRdb re-hosts the immuneACCESS table, in-frame sequences only. Its copies lack some clones; in the studies checked, an unresolved V gene accounts for under half of them, and the cause for the rest is not known. D and trimming were read from the DNA, whereas the V and J calls and clone size are those reported in that table. Recorded for this sample are around 63,000 clones; 96% of them occurred a single time. The ten biggest clones cover 1% to 1.5% of the sample.

Sequenced material: PBMCs. The V and J genes are TRBV5-4 and TRBJ1-1; the table's D call TRBD1 went unverified against the DNA. This receptor was identified in a young woman in good health and CMV-seronegative. The CDR3 protein sequence reads: CASSFGQGANTEAFF.